This record covers a single TCR beta chain. Its specificity is not known. Other DNA sequences of this sample code for an identical CDR3. Profiling relied on immunoSEQ multiplex PCR, and the TCRdb table lists in-frame clones only, not all of them. The data hold around 270,000 clones, with 94% observed a single time. The data are from a study of T cell responses to AZD1222 COVID-19 vaccine. Points from the study as a whole: Repertoires were collected only later (after the peak T cell response had occurred). Spike-wide coverage was observed for vaccine-associated CD4 TCRs, with dominant responses at 160-218 and 743-854.

The analysis combined second doses at about 4 or about 12 weeks. The source was peripheral blood, collected 28 days after the second AZD1222 dose. The clonotype comes from an adult who received the AZD1222 COVID-19 vaccine.

This CDR3 is CASSPTGANSPLHF. CDR3 DNA: TGTGCCAGCAGCCCGACAGGGGCGAATTCACCCCTCCACTTT. The chain joins TRBV3-1 (or the pseudogene TRBV3-2) to TRBJ1-6, with 8 positions matching TRBD1. The trim removed 4 bases at V and 7 bases at J, leaving 3 bases unmatched. CDR1 and CDR2 from the germline V gene are LGHDT and YNNKEL (reference sequence). There are 14 residues in the CDR3.